This T cell receptor (beta chain) derives from a study of neurological immune-mediated disorders. Study-wide points: Across subjects, expanded clones had no CDR3 amino acid sequences in common, pointing to private repertoires in all groups. Levels of TCR clonal expansion peaked in HTLV-1-associated myelopathy and reached their lowest in multiple sclerosis, under those of healthy controls.

Concerning this clonotype itself: Its antigen is still unknown.

In TCRdb, the 5' RACE reads were re-called with MiXCR into one record per CDR3 protein. The sample has under 70,000 distinct CDR3 sequences, 3% to 4% seen once. The V gene lost 4 bases and the J gene lost 4 bases, with 17 bases spanning the gap. The germline CDR1 and CDR2 sequences are SGHVS and FQNEAQ. There are 15 residues in the CDR3. The unsorted libraries were produced from 2 million PBMCs held at -80 C. The source of this sequence is a woman in her sixties or seventies with multiple sclerosis. Material: PBMCs. The chain has TRBV7-8 and TRBJ2-7; D may be TRBD2 (6 bases). This chain's CDR3 is CASSSRSGVGYEQYF. CDR3 DNA: TGTGCCAGCAGCTCCCGTAGCGGAGTCGGTTACGAGCAGTACTTC.